This is a list of T cell receptor beta chains from one sample in a study of shared clonotypes between healthy human individuals. Here immunoSEQ multiplex PCR was the method, and the copy in TCRdb shows in-frame clones only, minus some. Among 950,000 to 1,300,000 clones listed, 60% to 80% were seen once. Sequenced material: memory CD4+ T cells sorted from blood. Receptors were obtained from a man between 18 and 35 years old in good health. Both conserved end residues are part of each CDR3. Fields, in order: clone size, V gene, J gene, D gene, CDR3 length, CDR3 protein, CDR3 DNA. A D gene is named only where the DNA matches it firmly. The listing skips clone size in some rows; elsewhere it reads once, few, many or a size class.

>NA|TRBV19|TRBJ2-5|TRBD2|15
CASSMGTSGGETQYF
TGTGCCAGTAGTATGGGAACTAGCGGGGGGGAGACCCAGTACTTC
>NA|TRBV20-1|TRBJ1-1|NA|10
CRAGLSVAFF
TGCAGAGCGGGACTCTCAGTAGCTTTCTTT
>NA|TRBV11-2|TRBJ2-7|NA|12
CASSPQYSEQYF
TGTGCCAGCAGCCCGCAGTACTCCGAGCAGTACTTC
>NA|TRBV28|TRBJ2-7|NA|13
CASRPGQTYEQYF
TGTGCCAGCAGACCCGGACAGACCTACGAGCAGTACTTC
>once|TRBV5-6|TRBJ2-1|NA|12
CASSALGGEQFF
TGTGCCAGCAGCGCCCTGGGGGGTGAGCAGTTCTTC
>NA|TRBV2|TRBJ1-5|NA|14
CASSEARGGRPQHF
TGTGCCAGCAGTGAAGCGAGGGGCGGACGGCCCCAGCATTTT
>NA|TRBV5-1|TRBJ2-2|NA|15
CASSLLTGPGGELFF
TGCGCCAGCAGCTTGTTGACAGGTCCCGGCGGGGAGCTGTTTTTT
>NA|TRBV29-1|TRBJ1-1|NA|13
CSVEELSDTEAFF
TGCAGCGTTGAAGAACTTTCAGACACTGAAGCTTTCTTT
>few|TRBV2|TRBJ2-3|TRBD2|18
CASREGAGGLVNTDTQYF
TGTGCCAGCAGGGAGGGAGCGGGGGGACTTGTAAACACAGATACGCAGTATTTT
>NA|TRBV7-9|TRBJ2-1|TRBD2|16
CASSLPGLAGGNEQFF
TGTGCCAGCAGCTTACCGGGACTAGCGGGGGGAAATGAGCAGTTCTTC
>NA|TRBV30|TRBJ1-2|TRBD1|13
CAWRTGEGHSYTF
TGTGCCTGGAGAACAGGGGAAGGACACAGCTACACCTTC
>NA|TRBV19|TRBJ1-5|TRBD1|14
CASTGQGAYQPQHF
TGTGCCAGTACCGGGCAGGGGGCTTATCAGCCCCAGCATTTT
>few|TRBV5-1|TRBJ2-2|NA|15
CASSLRFSDTGELFF
TGCGCCAGCAGCTTGCGGTTTTCCGACACCGGGGAGCTGTTTTTT
>NA|TRBV5-4|TRBJ2-2|NA|15
CASSSSGTNTGELFF
TGTGCCAGCAGCTCGTCCGGGACGAACACCGGGGAGCTGTTTTTT
>few|TRBV19|TRBJ1-1|TRBD1|14
CASRTGDSRIEAFF
TGTGCCAGTAGGACCGGGGACAGCCGAATTGAAGCTTTCTTT
>few|TRBV5-6|TRBJ1-5|NA|15
CASSFGSVGNQPQHF
TGTGCCAGCAGCTTCGGGAGTGTAGGCAATCAGCCCCAGCATTTT
>NA|TRBV30|TRBJ2-3|TRBD2|16
CAWSIGLAGGTDTQYF
TGTGCCTGGAGTATTGGACTAGCGGGGGGCACAGATACGCAGTATTTT
>NA|TRBV15|TRBJ2-5|TRBD2|18
CATSRDIAGGYSPETQYF
TGTGCCACCAGCAGAGATATAGCGGGGGGCTACTCCCCAGAGACCCAGTACTTC
>NA|TRBV7-2|TRBJ2-1|NA|11
CASSLLTEQFF
TGTGCCAGCAGCTTATTGACTGAGCAGTTCTTC
>many|TRBV9|TRBJ2-2|TRBD2|17
CASSVESGGAKAGELFF
TGTGCCAGCAGCGTAGAGAGCGGGGGGGCCAAAGCCGGGGAGCTGTTTTTT
>once|TRBV7-2|TRBJ2-5|NA|18
CASSLAFLGSGKKETQYF
TGTGCCAGCAGCTTAGCTTTTCTCGGTTCAGGGAAGAAAGAGACCCAGTACTTC
>NA|TRBV10-2|TRBJ2-7|NA|12
CASSESVGEQYF
TGCGCCAGCAGTGAGTCGGTCGGCGAGCAGTACTTC
>once|TRBV20-1|TRBJ1-2|NA|11
CSAISPDGYTF
TGCAGTGCTATTTCCCCCGATGGCTACACCTTC
>NA|TRBV30|TRBJ1-4|NA|13
CAWGHSTNEKLFF
TGTGCCTGGGGACATTCAACTAATGAAAAACTGTTTTTT
>NA|TRBV27|TRBJ1-6|NA|15
CASSFASRGDSPLHF
TGTGCCAGCAGTTTTGCGTCCCGGGGGGATTCACCCCTCCACTTT
>NA|TRBV28|TRBJ2-7|TRBD1|14
CASSRWDRRYEQYF
TGTGCCAGCAGTCGATGGGACAGGCGCTACGAGCAGTACTTC
>NA|TRBV10-2|TRBJ2-3|TRBD2|16
CASRHDSGSRTDTQYF
TGCGCCAGCAGGCATGATAGCGGGAGTCGGACAGATACGCAGTATTTT
>NA|TRBV2|TRBJ2-1|NA|13
CASSDQSYNEQFF
TGTGCCAGCAGTGATCAATCCTACAATGAGCAGTTCTTC
>NA|TRBV11-2|TRBJ2-3|NA|15
CASSLGSKGQDTQYF
TGTGCCAGCAGCTTAGGCTCGAAAGGCCAGGATACGCAGTATTTT
>NA|TRBV5-1|TRBJ2-5|NA|13
CASSLDVWETQYF
TGCGCCAGCAGCTTGGACGTTTGGGAGACCCAGTACTTC
>few|TRBV6-6|TRBJ1-1|NA|14
CASSYSRGGFEAFF
TGTGCCAGCAGTTACTCCAGGGGAGGGTTTGAAGCTTTCTTT
>NA|TRBV2|TRBJ2-1|NA|14
CASSESRNRNEQFF
TGTGCCAGCAGTGAAAGCAGGAACCGGAATGAGCAGTTCTTC
>NA|TRBV10-3|TRBJ2-7|TRBD1|14
CAISEQGASSEQYF
TGTGCCATCAGTGAACAGGGGGCTTCCAGCGAGCAGTACTTC
>NA|TRBV9|TRBJ2-5|TRBD2|17
CASSVGGLAGEQETQYF
TGTGCCAGCAGCGTAGGGGGACTAGCGGGGGAACAAGAGACCCAGTACTTC
>once|TRBV9|TRBJ2-7|NA|14
CASSPRQVLYEQYF
TGTGCCAGCAGCCCCCGACAGGTTCTCTACGAGCAGTACTTC
>once|TRBV19|TRBJ2-3|NA|14
CASSADSAGKTQYF
TGTGCCAGTAGTGCAGACTCCGCGGGTAAGACGCAGTATTTT
>NA|TRBV18|TRBJ1-3|TRBD1|15
CASSPEQGAGNTIYF
TGTGCCAGCTCACCGGAACAGGGGGCAGGAAACACCATATATTTT